This T cell receptor beta chain was recovered during a study of T cell responses to AZD1222 COVID-19 vaccine. The wider study: Samples with a second dose at about 4 or about 12 weeks were pooled together. Study-wide results and limits: Most donors were white British and more were female, and clonal diversity was possibly underestimated. Unmutated variant regions reportedly attract nearly half of all spike-specific TCRs. Baseline testing showed seropositivity in only five or six AZD1222 recipients.

Measured with immunoSEQ multiplex PCR; TCRdb has only the in-frame clones, and not every one. The repertoire holds 150,000 or so clones, with 90% to 95% as singletons. This clone came up once. Antigen specificity is unknown. The CDR3 length is 16 residues. Germline assignment: CDR1 KGHSH and CDR2 LQKENI. After removal of 4 bases from V and 3 bases from J, the junction contained 6 bases not matched to a gene. The V and J genes are TRBV18 and TRBJ1-3, with 10 bases that match TRBD1. The sequence was collected from an adult in good health. The input for sequencing was peripheral blood, taken on day 0 of AZD1222 vaccination. Written as DNA, the CDR3 is TGTGCCAGCTCACAAGCCGGGACAGGGGTTGGAAACACCATATATTTT. Its protein product is CASSQAGTGVGNTIYF.